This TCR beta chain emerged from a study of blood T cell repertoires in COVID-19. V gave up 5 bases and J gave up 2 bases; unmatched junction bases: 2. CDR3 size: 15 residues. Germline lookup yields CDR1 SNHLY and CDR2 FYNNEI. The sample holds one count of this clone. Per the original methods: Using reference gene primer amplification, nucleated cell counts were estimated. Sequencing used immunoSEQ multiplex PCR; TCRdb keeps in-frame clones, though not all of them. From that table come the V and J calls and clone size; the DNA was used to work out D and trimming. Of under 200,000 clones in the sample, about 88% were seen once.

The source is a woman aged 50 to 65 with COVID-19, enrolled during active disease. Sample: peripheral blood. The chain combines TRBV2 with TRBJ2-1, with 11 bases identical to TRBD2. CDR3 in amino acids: CASSLSGGAYNEQFF. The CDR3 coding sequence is TGTGCCAGCAGTCTTAGCGGGGGGGCCTACAATGAGCAGTTCTTC.